Listed below are T cell receptor beta chains from one sample, sequenced in a study of cytomegalovirus exposure and HLA in healthy donors. Produced via immunoSEQ multiplex PCR; TCRdb's table is partial and in-frame only. Among 25,000 or so clones listed, nearly 80% were seen once. The source material was PBMCs. The receptors were sampled from a male donor in good health and CMV-seronegative. The CDR3 runs from the conserved cysteine through the conserved F or W. The D gene is left open where the match is weak. Size is stated for part of the rows, as once, few or many counts, or as a class when the clone is expanded.

CDR3aa	CDR3nt	j_gene	d_gene	v_gene	abundance
CAISGTSGSETGELFF	TGTGCCATCAGTGGGACTAGCGGGAGTGAAACCGGGGAGCTGTTTTTT	TRBJ2-2	TRBD2	TRBV10-3	-
CASSIQFRGASHSNQPQHF	TGTGCCAGTAGTATACAGTTTCGGGGAGCCTCCCATAGCAATCAGCCCCAGCATTTT	TRBJ1-5	-	TRBV19	-
CASSPGQAKNTGELFF	TGCGCCAGCAGCCCGGGACAGGCAAAAAACACCGGGGAGCTGTTTTTT	TRBJ2-2	TRBD1	TRBV5-1	-
CAWSGYGEAFF	TGTGCCTGGAGCGGGTACGGTGAAGCTTTCTTT	TRBJ1-1	-	TRBV30	-
CASSFDRDNEQYF	TGTGCCAGCAGTTTCGACAGGGACAACGAGCAGTACTTC	TRBJ2-7	TRBD1	TRBV28	-
CASSELAGESKNIQYF	TGTGCCAGCAGTGAATTAGCGGGAGAATCTAAAAACATTCAGTACTTC	TRBJ2-4	TRBD2	TRBV2	-
CASSVGAGEQETQYF	TGTGCCAGCAGCGTCGGAGCGGGGGAACAAGAGACCCAGTACTTC	TRBJ2-5	TRBD2	TRBV9	-
CASSLFQGPRDQPQHF	TGTGCCAGCAGCTTGTTCCAGGGGCCACGGGATCAGCCCCAGCATTTT	TRBJ1-5	-	TRBV11-3	-
CASSLGGAGGEKLFF	TGTGCCAGCAGCCTCGGGGGCGCGGGGGGGGAAAAACTGTTTTTT	TRBJ1-4	-	TRBV7-9	-
CASSEGRETQYF	TGTGCCAGCAGTGAGGGGAGAGAGACCCAGTACTTC	TRBJ2-5	-	TRBV2	-
CSSSYKGREGDEQYF	TGTTCCAGCAGCTACAAGGGGCGGGAGGGCGACGAGCAGTACTTC	TRBJ2-7	TRBD2	TRBV7-3	-
CASSIVGGGYEQYF	TGTGCCAGTAGTATAGTTGGCGGAGGCTACGAGCAGTACTTC	TRBJ2-7	-	TRBV19	-
CASSEDGGAGEQYF	TGTGCCAGCAGTGAGGACGGGGGGGCGGGCGAGCAGTACTTC	TRBJ2-7	TRBD2	TRBV2	once
CSVAQGNTEAFF	TGCAGCGTCGCACAGGGGAACACTGAAGCTTTCTTT	TRBJ1-1	-	TRBV29-1	-
CASSPGGGADEKLFF	TGTGCCAGCAGCCCAGGAGGGGGGGCCGATGAAAAACTGTTTTTT	TRBJ1-4	-	TRBV7-6	-
CASSISQGADTQYF	TGTGCCAGTAGTATAAGCCAGGGCGCAGATACGCAGTATTTT	TRBJ2-3	-	TRBV19	-
CASSPLAGQGADTQYF	TGTGCCAGCTCACCTCTCGCGGGACAGGGGGCAGATACGCAGTATTTT	TRBJ2-3	TRBD1	TRBV18	-
CASSPQPQTGLYNSPLHF	TGTGCCAGCAGCCCCCAGCCTCAGACAGGGCTCTATAATTCACCCCTCCACTTT	TRBJ1-6	TRBD1	TRBV9	-
CASSLRTGINEKLFF	TGTGCCAGCAGTTTACGGACAGGGATTAATGAAAAACTGTTTTTT	TRBJ1-4	TRBD1	TRBV28	few
CASSLDRAYTEAFF	TGTGCCAGCAGCCTGGACAGGGCTTACACTGAAGCTTTCTTT	TRBJ1-1	TRBD1	TRBV6-5	-
CAISETSGEGDEQFF	TGTGCCATCAGTGAGACTAGCGGGGAGGGCGATGAGCAGTTCTTC	TRBJ2-1	TRBD2	TRBV10-3	once
CASSEGTGSSYEQYF	TGTGCCAGCAGTGAAGGGACTGGTAGCTCCTACGAGCAGTACTTC	TRBJ2-7	-	TRBV6-1	once
CASSRQGSQPQHF	TGTGCCAGCTCCCGACAGGGCAGCCAGCCCCAGCATTTT	TRBJ1-5	TRBD1	TRBV18	-
CASSLDSIYGYTF	TGTGCCAGCAGCTTAGACAGTATCTATGGCTACACCTTC	TRBJ1-2	-	TRBV11-1	-
CASSVGHMSSYEQYF	TGTGCCAGCAGCGTGGGCCACATGAGCTCCTACGAGCAGTACTTC	TRBJ2-7	-	TRBV9	-
CASSIDRESYNEQFF	TGTGCCAGTAGTATAGACAGGGAATCCTACAATGAGCAGTTCTTC	TRBJ2-1	-	TRBV19	-
CASSTSGTSGRIPSYEQYF	TGTGCCAGCAGTACCAGCGGGACTAGCGGGAGGATTCCCTCCTACGAGCAGTACTTC	TRBJ2-7	TRBD2	TRBV2	few
CASSSGSVQETQYF	TGTGCCAGCAGTTCGGGTAGTGTTCAAGAGACCCAGTACTTC	TRBJ2-5	-	TRBV28	-
CASSLTSGSKFYEQYF	TGTGCCAGCAGCCTGACTAGCGGGAGCAAATTCTACGAGCAGTACTTC	TRBJ2-7	TRBD2	TRBV7-9	-